This T cell receptor (beta chain) was captured in a study of T-cell reconstitution after alpha-beta-depleted transplantation in children. General observations from the study: Alpha-beta T cells about two months after transplant reportedly derived from several hundred expanded graft clones.

This clonotype was detected only a few times. The antigen remains unidentified. Construction of the TCRbeta library involved unique molecular identifiers. TCRdb used MiXCR to reprocess the PCR reads, holding one entry per CDR3 protein. Here the sample spans hundreds of thousands of distinct CDR3 sequences, about 23% being singletons. Germline CDR1 and CDR2: SEHNR and FQNEAQ (reference sequence). Losses at the gene ends were 5 bases for V and 3 bases for J; bases not matched to a gene: 7. The CDR3 extends over 15 amino acids. The chain has TRBV7-9 and TRBJ1-1, with TRBD1 identical over 9 bases. The source material was PBMCs, mostly from graft donor cells, sampled 360 days after TCRalphabeta/CD19-depleted stem cell transplant. This sequence originates from a boy under two years old who had a stem cell transplant for acute myeloid leukemia, so the T cells may come from the graft donor. CDR3 amino acids: CASSVYRGRDTEAFF. CDR3 nucleotides: TGTGCCAGCAGCGTCTACAGGGGGCGAGACACTGAAGCTTTCTTT.